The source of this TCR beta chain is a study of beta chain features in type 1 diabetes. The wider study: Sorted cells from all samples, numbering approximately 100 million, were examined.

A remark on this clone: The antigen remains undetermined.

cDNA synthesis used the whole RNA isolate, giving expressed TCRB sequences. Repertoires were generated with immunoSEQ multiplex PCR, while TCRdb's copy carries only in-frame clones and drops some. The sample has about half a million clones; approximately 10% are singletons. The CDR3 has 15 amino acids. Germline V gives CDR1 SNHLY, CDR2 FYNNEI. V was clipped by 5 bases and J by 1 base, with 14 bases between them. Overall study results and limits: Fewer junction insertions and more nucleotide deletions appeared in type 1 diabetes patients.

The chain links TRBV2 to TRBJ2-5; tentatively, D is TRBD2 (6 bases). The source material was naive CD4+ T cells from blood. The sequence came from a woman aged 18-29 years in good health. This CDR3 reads CASSKGTPAQETQYF. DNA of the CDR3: TGTGCCAGCAGTAAAGGGACTCCTGCCCAAGAGACCCAGTACTTC.